This T cell receptor beta chain stems from a study of shared clonotypes between healthy human individuals. The protocol was immunoSEQ multiplex PCR, while the TCRdb copy is restricted to in-frame clones and leaves out a portion. Of over a million clones detected, more than 95% appear once; the ten largest clones hold more than 0.9%. Trimming removed 0 bases from V and 1 base from J; junction bases left unmatched: 0. The CDR3 runs 14 residues. The V gene's germline CDR1 is SGDLS and CDR2 YYNGEE. Concerning this clone: At the DNA level, this CDR3 is encoded by other sequences in the same sample as well.

The V and J genes are TRBV9 and TRBJ2-5; 7 nucleotides line up with TRBD2. The sequenced sample was naive CD4+ T cells sorted from blood. As for subset: CD45RA+ positively selected. This receptor was obtained from a man aged 30-40 years in good health. Here the CDR3 reads CASSVAGGQETQYF. The CDR3 DNA follows: TGTGCCAGCAGCGTAGCGGGAGGCCAAGAGACCCAGTACTTC. Complete variable domain (other parts from reference TRBV9 and TRBJ2-5): DSGVTQTPKHLITATGQRVTLRCSPRSGDLSVYWYQQSLDQGLQFLIQYYNGEERAKGNILERFSAQQFPDLHSELNLSSLELGDSALYFCASSVAGGQETQYFGPGTRLLVL.